The present T cell receptor beta chain was sequenced within a study of quantifying T cell responses using KT2 cells. Study-level information: RNA was reverse transcribed with TCR alpha and beta constant-region primers. A predetermined fluorescence threshold ended the second PCR, run as a qPCR.

V shed 1 base and J shed 8 bases, with 10 bases lying between them. Germline CDR1 SGHTA, CDR2 FQGNSA. The CDR3 loop spans 13 amino acids. Unfractionated PBMC were spiked with known numbers of KT2 clone cells. Different KT2-to-PBMC ratios were created with a constant PBMC count. An oligo carrying a UMI was ligated to the cDNA 3' end. The first PCR ran 3 to 5 cycles with an equimolar RC1.1 and RC1.2 beta primer mix. MiXCR, applied by TCRdb to the UMI-ligation and nested PCR reads, yields one record per CDR3 protein. The table has approximately 60,000 distinct CDR3 sequences, roughly 12% seen once; the top ten hold roughly 9%.

This sequence originates from a human donor. This rearrangement joins TRBV7-2 to TRBJ2-3; no definite D call. Sequencing was carried out using PBMCs spiked with cells of the T cell clone KT2. The CDR3: CASSLESWGTQYF. As DNA, the CDR3 is TGTGCCAGCAGCTTAGAGTCCTGGGGTACGCAGTATTTT. The whole variable domain, filled in from reference TRBV7-2 and TRBJ2-3, reads GAGVSQSPSNKVTEKGKDVELRCDPISGHTALYWYRQSLGQGLEFLIYFQGNSAPDKSGLPSDRFSAERTGGSVSTLTIQRTQQEDSAVYLCASSLESWGTQYFGPGTRLTVL.